The TCR beta chain under discussion was sequenced for a study of T cell repertoires in cytomegalovirus infection. Study-wide context: Through public TCR beta signatures, both CMV infection and matching HLA type were indicated.

The CDR3 runs to 14 residues. Germline CDR1 is MNHGY and CDR2 is SAAAGT. The ends lost 5 bases at V and 8 bases at J; junction bases unmatched: 6. Overall study findings and caveats: HLA-C-restricted CMV clonotypes gave the most frequent clonotype in two of eight donors. Carriage of CMV together with the relevant HLA was identifiable through cumulative public TCR beta family frequency.

A single record per CDR3 protein comes from TCRdb applying MiXCR to the reads. The table lists under 850,000 distinct CDR3 sequences, less than 40% of them singletons. Regarding this clonotype: Its target is not known.

This receptor was obtained from a human donor in good health (CMV status not recorded). Some clones in this sample may be carry-over from other donors' samples. V and J are TRBV6-8 and TRBJ2-1; 10 nucleotides align to TRBD2. The source material was PBMCs. The CDR3, as DNA: TGTGCCAGCAGTAACAGCGGGAGGGCGCATGAGCAGTTCTTC. Its translation: CASSNSGRAHEQFF.